Detailed here is one T cell receptor beta chain. The data stem from a study of blood T cell repertoires in COVID-19. The Seattle site enrolled patients during active infection and followed them longitudinally. The CDR3 contains 16 residues. The trim removed 1 base at V and 3 bases at J, leaving 8 bases unmatched. The germline gives CDR1 MGHRA, CDR2 YSYEKL. Per the original methods: Reference gene primer amplification gave estimated nucleated cell counts. Assay used: immunoSEQ multiplex PCR; TCRdb lists only in-frame clones, some missing. V, J and clone size are taken as reported in that table, and D and trimming were inferred from the DNA itself. This table holds roughly 440,000 clones, approximately 88% found once.

Sequenced material: peripheral blood. This clonotype was sampled from a woman in her 50s with COVID-19, enrolled during active disease. The J gene is TRBJ2-7, the V gene TRBV4-1; 8 bases are a match to TRBD2. For the CDR3, the DNA is TGCGCCAGCAGCCAAGTCTCGGGGGGGCAGTACTACGAGCAGTACTTC. The encoded protein is CASSQVSGGQYYEQYF.